The clone carrying this T cell receptor beta chain is classed as large. Its antigen is unidentified. Cultured CD4+ T-cell DNA underwent Oncomine TCR Beta short-read sequencing. MiXCR, run by TCRdb on the PCR reads, gives a single entry per CDR3 protein. This sample has about 17,000 distinct CDR3 sequences, with approximately 48% found just once. The data derive from a study of vaccination and CD4 T cells after COVID-19. Described time point: late sampling 161 to 241 days after vaccination in a few convalescent patients. Treatment in this sample: approximately nine-day PBMC culture with coronavirus spike peptide pools or control peptides (ViraFEST assay). Researchers reported culturing a few million PBMCs per well with about 10 IU/ml IL-2 and 8 to 10 ug/ml peptide pools. The TCR comes from a human donor who had recovered from COVID-19. The sample here was CD4+ T cells from blood, cultured in vitro, taken about 7 months after SARS-CoV-2 vaccination.

The CDR3 bases are TGTGCCACCATGCCTGAGGGCAACTTGAACACTGAAGCTTTCTTT. It specifies CATMPEGNLNTEAFF. The chain joins TRBV24-1 to TRBJ1-1; D uncertain. Germline CDR1 KGHDR, CDR2 SFDVKD. The CDR3 sequence is 15 residues long. V lost 8 bases, J lost 0 bases, and 15 bases lay in between.